This entry lists 6 T cell receptor beta chains sequenced from one sample in a study of T-cell memory formation after mild COVID-19. TCRdb re-called the 5' RACE reads with MiXCR, one entry per CDR3 protein. Among roughly 110,000 distinct CDR3 sequences, 9.5% to 15% were seen once, and the ten largest hold around 26%. The sequenced material came from PBMCs or a T cell subset sorted from them (not recorded which). The receptors originated from an adult woman who had mild COVID-19 (a few samples of this study predate the infection). Cell type and time point are not known.

V usage is TRBV29-1 and J usage is TRBJ2-2, with D perhaps matching TRBD1 (6 bases). The germline V gene encodes CDR1 SQVTM and CDR2 ANQGSEA. V was pared by 2 bases and J by 8 bases, with 15 bases between. CDR3 size: 14 residues. The CDR3 DNA follows: TGCAGCGTTGAACGCCAGGGGAGAGGTGGGGAGCTGTTTTTT. Protein: CSVERQGRGGELFF.

This clonotype was seen more than once but under ten times. V usage is TRBV10-3 and J usage is TRBJ2-7; 12 nucleotides align to TRBD1. The CDR3 has 15 residues. V trimming: 2 bases; J trimming: 6 bases; junction bases outside the gene matches: 5. Germline values: CDR1 ENHRY, CDR2 SYGVKD. CDR3 in amino acids: CAISEAGQGAAEQYF. As DNA, the CDR3 is TGTGCCATCAGTGAGGCGGGACAGGGGGCGGCCGAGCAGTACTTC.

This clonotype was recorded a few times. The genes are TRBV7-9 and TRBJ2-7; TRBD1 aligns across 11 bases. V lost 7 bases to trimming and J lost 3 bases; unmatched junction nucleotides: 2. Germline values: CDR1 SEHNR, CDR2 FQNEAQ (reference sequence). This CDR3 contains 13 residues. The DNA of the CDR3 is TGTGCCAGCACCGGGACAGGGGGCTACGAGCAGTACTTC. This sequence encodes CASTGTGGYEQYF.

The rearrangement joins TRBV5-1 to TRBJ2-3; the D is unclear. The CDR3 is 14 amino acids. V lost 3 bases, J lost 4 bases, and 12 bases lay in between. Germline assignment: CDR1 SGHRS and CDR2 YFSETQ. CDR3: CASSSVPLPDTQYF. The DNA for the CDR3 is TGCGCCAGCAGCTCAGTCCCCCTCCCAGATACGCAGTATTTT.

At least ten counts were recorded for this clonotype. The chain combines TRBV5-6 with TRBJ2-7; D is possibly TRBD1 or TRBD2 (6 bases each). From germline, CDR1 is SGHDT and CDR2 YYEEEE. With 0 bases removed from V and 7 bases from J, the gap between germline ends came to 17 bases. The CDR3 contains 15 residues. CDR3: CASSLEESGADEQYF. DNA for the CDR3: TGTGCCAGCAGCTTGGAGGAATCGGGGGCGGATGAGCAGTACTTC.

This clonotype was seen a few times. The rearrangement joins TRBV30 to TRBJ2-3; tentative D call: TRBD2 (5 bases). The CDR3 runs to 13 residues. The germline gives CDR1 GTSNPN, CDR2 SVGIG (reference sequence). Trimming shortened V by 3 bases and J by 5 bases, and 12 bases separated the two germline ends. The CDR3 region has the DNA TGTGCCTGGAGCCTGGGAAGCGGAGATACGCAGTATTTT. This encodes CAWSLGSGDTQYF.